This record covers a single T cell receptor (beta chain). The target antigen is unknown. The data were obtained in a study of shared clonotypes between healthy human individuals. Study results and caveats: The rarefaction results pointed to incomplete sorted-subset sequencing despite large depth.

Under the authors' procedure: Filtering differed because ImmunoSEQ produced junction-only sequences that carried no quality scores. Here immunoSEQ multiplex PCR was the method, and the copy in TCRdb shows in-frame clones only, minus some. That table supplies the V and J calls and clone size; D and trimming were determined from the DNA. The table shows 850,000 to 1,200,000 clones, with more than 65% occurring only once. The germline CDR1 and CDR2 sequences are LNHDA and SQIVND (reference sequence). The CDR3 totals 14 residues. J gave up 6 bases and V 7 bases, and 9 bases lay outside the gene matches. Into CD45RA+ naive and CD45RA-negative memory subsets, the CD4+ cells were split.

The sequence came from a man aged 18 to 29 in good health. The sample consisted of memory CD4+ T cells sorted from blood. Noted subset: CD45RA-negative fraction. The V call is TRBV19, the J call TRBJ1-5, with 7 bases aligning to TRBD1. As DNA, the CDR3 is TGTGCCAGTAACACTCTTGAGGGGGCTCAGCCCCAGCATTTT. Amino acid sequence: CASNTLEGAQPQHF.